A single sample is the source of the 2 T cell receptor beta chains below, sequenced in a study of cytomegalovirus exposure and HLA in healthy donors. Vbeta (60) and Jbeta (13) primers were used in the PCR. The method was immunoSEQ multiplex PCR; TCRdb's version includes in-frame clones alone and lacks a portion of them. The sample shows roughly 150,000 clones, roughly 80% of them seen only once. The sample consisted of PBMCs. The source of these receptors is a man aged 18 to 35 in good health and CMV-seropositive.

This clone showed up just a few times. The chain couples TRBV7-8 to TRBJ1-5; 8 nucleotides line up with TRBD1. The CDR3 is 16 residues long. From germline, CDR1 is SGHVS and CDR2 FQNEAQ. Germline trimming cut 5 bases from V and 2 bases from J; bases unmatched to any gene: 8. The CDR3 DNA reads TGTGCCAGCAGCACCGGACAGGGACCAGGCAATCAGCCCCAGCATTTT. It yields the protein CASSTGQGPGNQPQHF.

The chain has TRBV5-1 and TRBJ2-7, with TRBD1 matching 8 bases. The CDR3 is 15 amino acids. CDR1 SGHRS and CDR2 YFSETQ come from the germline V gene. V shed 4 bases, J shed 4 bases, and the junction held 10 bases outside the gene matches. CDR3 residues: CASSPQGAGPYEQYF. The DNA for the CDR3 is TGCGCCAGCAGCCCGCAGGGGGCTGGCCCTTACGAGCAGTACTTC.